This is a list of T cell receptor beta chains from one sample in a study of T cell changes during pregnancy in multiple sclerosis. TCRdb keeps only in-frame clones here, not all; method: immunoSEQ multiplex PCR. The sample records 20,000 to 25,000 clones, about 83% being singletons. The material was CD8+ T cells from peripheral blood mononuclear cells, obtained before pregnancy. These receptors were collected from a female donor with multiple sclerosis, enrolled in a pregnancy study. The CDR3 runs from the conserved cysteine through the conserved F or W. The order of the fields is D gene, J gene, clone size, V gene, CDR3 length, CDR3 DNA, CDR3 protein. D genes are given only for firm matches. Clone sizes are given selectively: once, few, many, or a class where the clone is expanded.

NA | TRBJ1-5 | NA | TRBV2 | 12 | TGTGCCAGCGGGCCAGGGAATCAGCCCCAGCATTTT | CASGPGNQPQHF
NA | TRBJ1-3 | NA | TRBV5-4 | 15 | TGTGCCAGCAGCTTCATGGGGGGAACCGGAAACACCATATATTTT | CASSFMGGTGNTIYF
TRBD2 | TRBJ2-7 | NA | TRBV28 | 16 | TGTGCCAGCAGTTTACTCCCAGCGGGAGGTACCTACGAGCAGTACTTC | CASSLLPAGGTYEQYF
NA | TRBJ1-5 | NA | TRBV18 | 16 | TGTGCCAGCTCACCTTACGACAGGACCGGCAATCAGCCCCAGCATTTT | CASSPYDRTGNQPQHF
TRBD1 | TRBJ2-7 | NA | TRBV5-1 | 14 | TGCGCCAGCAGCACCGGGACAGGAACCTACGAGCAGTACTTC | CASSTGTGTYEQYF
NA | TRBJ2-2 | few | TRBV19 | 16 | TGTGCCAGTACTAACCGAGGACTATTGAACACCGGGGAGCTGTTTTTT | CASTNRGLLNTGELFF
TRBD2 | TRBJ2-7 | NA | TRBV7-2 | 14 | TGTGCCAGCAGCCCGCCGGGAGGTACCTACGAGCAGTACTTC | CASSPPGGTYEQYF
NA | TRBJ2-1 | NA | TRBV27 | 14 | TGTGCCAGCAGTCCCAGCGGACCCTACAATGAGCAGTTCTTC | CASSPSGPYNEQFF
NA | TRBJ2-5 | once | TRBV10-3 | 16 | TGTGCCATCAGTGAGACGTGGGAGAGGCTGATGGAGACCCAGTACTTC | CAISETWERLMETQYF
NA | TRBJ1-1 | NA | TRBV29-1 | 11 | TGCAGCGGGGGGGTGGACACTGAAGCTTTCTTT | CSGGVDTEAFF
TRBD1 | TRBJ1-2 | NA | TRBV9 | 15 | TGTGCCAGCAGCGTACACCCCCAGGGGGACTATGGCTACACCTTC | CASSVHPQGDYGYTF
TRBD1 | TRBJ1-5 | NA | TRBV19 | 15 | TGTGCCAGTAGGACCGGGACAGCCAGCAATCAGCCCCAGCATTTT | CASRTGTASNQPQHF
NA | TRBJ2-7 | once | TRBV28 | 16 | TGTGCCAGCAGTATAAACCAGGGAGGCGGATCCTACGAGCAGTACTTC | CASSINQGGGSYEQYF
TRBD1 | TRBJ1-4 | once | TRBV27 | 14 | TGTGCCAGCAGTTCCCAGGGGGTTGGTGAAAAACTGTTTTTT | CASSSQGVGEKLFF
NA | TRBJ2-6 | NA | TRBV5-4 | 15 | TGTGCCAGCAGCTTTGGGGGAGGTGGGGCCAACGTCCTGACTTTC | CASSFGGGGANVLTF
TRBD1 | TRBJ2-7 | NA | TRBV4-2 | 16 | TGTGCCAGCAGCCAGGAACCGGGACAGGGTTCCTACGAGCAGTACTTC | CASSQEPGQGSYEQYF
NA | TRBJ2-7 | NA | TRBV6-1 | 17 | TGTGCCAGCAGTGAAGGGTGGGGCGGGATAGTTTCCTACGAGCAGTACTTC | CASSEGWGGIVSYEQYF
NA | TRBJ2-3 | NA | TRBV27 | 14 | TGTGCCAGCAGTGGGGGGGCTAGCACAGATACGCAGTATTTT | CASSGGASTDTQYF
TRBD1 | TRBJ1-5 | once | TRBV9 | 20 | TGTGCCAGCAGCGTAGTCGAGCTACAGGGGTTCGGGCATAGCAATCAGCCCCAGCATTTT | CASSVVELQGFGHSNQPQHF
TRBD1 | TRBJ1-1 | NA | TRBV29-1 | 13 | TGCAGCGCTGGGGACAGGGAGTACACTGAAGCTTTCTTT | CSAGDREYTEAFF
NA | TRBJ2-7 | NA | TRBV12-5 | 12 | TGTGCTAGTGGTTTGACTACTTACGAGCAGTACTTC | CASGLTTYEQYF
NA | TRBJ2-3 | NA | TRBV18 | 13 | TGTGCCAGCCCACAGGGAGGCACAGATACGCAGTATTTT | CASPQGGTDTQYF
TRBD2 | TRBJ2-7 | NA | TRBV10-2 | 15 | TGCGCCAGCAGTGGGACTAGCGGTGTCGGGCTCGAGCAGTACTTC | CASSGTSGVGLEQYF
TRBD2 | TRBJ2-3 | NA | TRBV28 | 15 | TGTGCCAGCAGTTATTTAGCGGGAGGGGTAGATACGCAGTATTTT | CASSYLAGGVDTQYF
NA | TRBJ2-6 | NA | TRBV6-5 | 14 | TGTGCCAGCACCTCTAGCTCTGGGGCCAACGTCCTGACTTTC | CASTSSSGANVLTF
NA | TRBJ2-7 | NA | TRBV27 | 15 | TGTGCCAGCAGTTTATCGGCCCTCAATGAATACGAGCAGTACTTC | CASSLSALNEYEQYF
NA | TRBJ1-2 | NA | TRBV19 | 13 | TGTGCCAGTAGTATAGGACAGGTCTATGGCTACACCTTC | CASSIGQVYGYTF
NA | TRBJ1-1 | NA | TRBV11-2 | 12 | TGTGCCAGCAGCCCGGGGGGCACTGAAGCTTTCTTT | CASSPGGTEAFF
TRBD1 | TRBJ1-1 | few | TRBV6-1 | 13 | TGTGCCCAGGGACAGTTACTGAACACTGAAGCTTTCTTT | CAQGQLLNTEAFF
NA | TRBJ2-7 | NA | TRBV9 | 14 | TGTGCCAGCAGCCCGGGGACTGGCTCCTACGAGCAGTACTTC | CASSPGTGSYEQYF
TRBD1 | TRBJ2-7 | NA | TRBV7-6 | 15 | TGTGCCAGCAGCTTAGGGATGGGACAGGGAGACGAGCAGTACTTC | CASSLGMGQGDEQYF
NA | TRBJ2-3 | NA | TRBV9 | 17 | TGTGCCAGCAGCGTAGTTCCCCAGGGATGTTGCACAGATACGCAGTATTTT | CASSVVPQGCCTDTQYF
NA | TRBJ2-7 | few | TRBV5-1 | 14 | TGCGCCAGCAGCTTGGGGTCTACTACTGGCGAGCAGTACTTC | CASSLGSTTGEQYF
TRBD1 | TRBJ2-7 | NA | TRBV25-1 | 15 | TGTGCCAGCAGTACCTGGACAGGGCCGACCTACGAGCAGTACTTC | CASSTWTGPTYEQYF
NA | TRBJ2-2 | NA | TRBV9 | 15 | TGTGCCAGCAGCGTGGCGGGATCGAACACCGGGGAGCTGTTTTTT | CASSVAGSNTGELFF
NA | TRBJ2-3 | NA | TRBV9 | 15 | TGTGCCAGCAGCCCCAAGCCGGTTGGCACAGATACGCAGTATTTT | CASSPKPVGTDTQYF
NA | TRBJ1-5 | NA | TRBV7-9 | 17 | TGTGCCAGCAGCCACGTTTTTTACAGGGCCCTAAATCAGCCCCAGCATTTT | CASSHVFYRALNQPQHF
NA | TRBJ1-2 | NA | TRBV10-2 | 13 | TGCGCCAGCTTGAGGGGGGGGGCGCGGGGCTACACCTTC | CASLRGGARGYTF
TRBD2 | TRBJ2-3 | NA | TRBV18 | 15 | TGTGCCAGCTCCGTGGTGGGAGGGCACACAGATACGCAGTATTTT | CASSVVGGHTDTQYF
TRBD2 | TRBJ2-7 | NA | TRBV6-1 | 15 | TGTGCCAGCAGTGAATTTGGCGGGGGAGTCTACGAGCAGTACTTC | CASSEFGGGVYEQYF
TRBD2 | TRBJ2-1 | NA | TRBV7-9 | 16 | TGTGCCAGCAGCTCCGTAGCGGGAGGCCTCTACAATGAGCAGTTCTTC | CASSSVAGGLYNEQFF
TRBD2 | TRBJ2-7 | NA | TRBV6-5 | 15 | TGTGCCAGCAGTTACTCCGCGGGAGAAGGATACGAGCAGTACTTC | CASSYSAGEGYEQYF
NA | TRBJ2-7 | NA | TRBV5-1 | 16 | TGCGCCAGCAGCATTGCCCTTAGGGGGGGGGCTTCTGAGCAGTACTTC | CASSIALRGGASEQYF
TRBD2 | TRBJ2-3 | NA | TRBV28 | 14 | TGTGCCAGCAGCCCGGGGGGGGAGGCAGATACGCAGTATTTT | CASSPGGEADTQYF
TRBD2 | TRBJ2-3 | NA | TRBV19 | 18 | TGTGCCAGTAGTTCGCGACTAGCGGGATTGACTAGCACAGATACGCAGTATTTT | CASSSRLAGLTSTDTQYF
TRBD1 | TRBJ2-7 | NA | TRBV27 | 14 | TGTGCCAGCAGTTACGGACAGGGGGCCTACGAGCAGTACTTC | CASSYGQGAYEQYF
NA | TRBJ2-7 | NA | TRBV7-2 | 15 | TGTGCCAGCAGCTTGGGCCTAGCTCCAACCTACGAGCAGTACTTC | CASSLGLAPTYEQYF
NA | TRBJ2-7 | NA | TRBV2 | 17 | TGTGCCAGCAGCGAAAACCCCGGGGGAGTTAGGTGGAACGAGCAGTACTTC | CASSENPGGVRWNEQYF
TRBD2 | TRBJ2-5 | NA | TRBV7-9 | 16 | TGTGCCAGCAGCTTATATAGCGGGAGGGCCTGGGAGACCCAGTACTTC | CASSLYSGRAWETQYF
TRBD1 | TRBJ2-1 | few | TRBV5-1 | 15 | TGCGCCAGCAGCTTGATCGGGACAGGGGTAAATGAGCAGTTCTTC | CASSLIGTGVNEQFF
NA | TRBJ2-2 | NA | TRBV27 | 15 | TGTGCCAGCAGTTTGGCGGGTTGGGGCACCGGGGAGCTGTTTTTT | CASSLAGWGTGELFF
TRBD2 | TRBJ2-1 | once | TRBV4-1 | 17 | TGCGCCAGCAGGGGGGGGACTAGCGGGAGCTCCTACAATGAGCAGTTCTTC | CASRGGTSGSSYNEQFF
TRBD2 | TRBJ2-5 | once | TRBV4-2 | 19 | TGTGCCAGCAGCCCGGGACGGGAGGGCTTCGACTATCTGGGAGAGACCCAGTACTTC | CASSPGREGFDYLGETQYF
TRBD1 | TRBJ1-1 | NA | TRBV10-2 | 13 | TGCGCCGGGAGACAGGGGATGAACACTGAAGCTTTCTTT | CAGRQGMNTEAFF
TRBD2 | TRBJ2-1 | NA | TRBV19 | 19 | TGTGCCAGTAGTATAGACGGGACTAGCGGGACCGGATCCTACAATGAGCAGTTCTTC | CASSIDGTSGTGSYNEQFF
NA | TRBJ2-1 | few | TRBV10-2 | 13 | TGCGCCAGCAGTGTCACATCCTACAATGAGCAGTTCTTC | CASSVTSYNEQFF
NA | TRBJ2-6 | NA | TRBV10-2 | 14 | TGCGCCACCTTCCTACGGTCTGGGGCCAACGTCCTGACTTTC | CATFLRSGANVLTF
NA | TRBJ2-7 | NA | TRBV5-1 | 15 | TGCGCCAGCAGCTCGGCGGAAAAACCTCCCTACGAGCAGTACTTC | CASSSAEKPPYEQYF
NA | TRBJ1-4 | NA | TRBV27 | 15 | TGTGCCAGCAGTTTATCGAAGGGGGGGAATGAAAAACTGTTTTTT | CASSLSKGGNEKLFF
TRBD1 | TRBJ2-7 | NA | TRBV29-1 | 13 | TGCAGCGTAGCGGACAGGGTAACCTACGAGCAGTACTTC | CSVADRVTYEQYF